This TCR beta chain emerged from a study of T cells expressing NK-cell markers. Notes on the study in general: Roughly 6 of the donors carried dominant NKG2C+ clonotypes that took up roughly 1.0-7.5% of their CD8+ T cells. Questions lingered over whether expanded NKG2C+ T cell clones were HCMV-specific. The CD3+CD56-NKG2C+ fraction of a handful of donors was likewise dominated by these clonotypes.

Germline values: CDR1 DFQATT, CDR2 SNEGSKA (reference sequence). The CDR3 extends over 15 amino acids. Following a re-call of the 5' RACE reads, TCRdb has one entry per CDR3 protein and lacks DNA. In total, the table holds a few hundred thousand distinct CDR3 sequences. In regard to this clonotype: Its matching antigen is unknown.

This rearrangement joins TRBV20-1 to TRBJ2-5; TCRdb names TRBD1, which stays unverified in the absence of DNA. The source of this sequence is a man aged 18-75 years in good health. Input material: blood T cells: a sorted CD56 or NKG2C T cell subset, CD4+ or CD8+ T cells, or bulk PBMC T cells (not recorded which). CDR3 sequence: CSARRLTGPQETQYF.